This T cell receptor beta chain is drawn from a study of patients and donors after allogeneic stem cell transplantation. The CDR3 runs to 12 residues. The germline CDR1 and CDR2 sequences are SGHRS and YFSETQ. Between the trimmed V and J ends, which lost 0 bases and 4 bases, there was a span of 5 bases. A single record per CDR3 protein comes from TCRdb applying MiXCR to the RT-PCR reads. The profile covers about 230,000 distinct CDR3 sequences, with approximately 14% appearing a single time and around a tenth taken by the ten largest. The chain employs TRBV5-1 and TRBJ2-7; D gene uncertain. This sequence was found in a human donor who was either an allogeneic HSCT recipient or a stem cell or donor lymphocyte infusion donor (not recorded which). It is not recorded whose cells these are; they may come from a transplant donor. The specimen was blood, either unsorted or a sorted T cell fraction (not recorded which). The CDR3 sequence: CASSLVPYEQYF. The CDR3 DNA sequence: TGCGCCAGCAGCTTGGTGCCTTACGAGCAGTACTTC.